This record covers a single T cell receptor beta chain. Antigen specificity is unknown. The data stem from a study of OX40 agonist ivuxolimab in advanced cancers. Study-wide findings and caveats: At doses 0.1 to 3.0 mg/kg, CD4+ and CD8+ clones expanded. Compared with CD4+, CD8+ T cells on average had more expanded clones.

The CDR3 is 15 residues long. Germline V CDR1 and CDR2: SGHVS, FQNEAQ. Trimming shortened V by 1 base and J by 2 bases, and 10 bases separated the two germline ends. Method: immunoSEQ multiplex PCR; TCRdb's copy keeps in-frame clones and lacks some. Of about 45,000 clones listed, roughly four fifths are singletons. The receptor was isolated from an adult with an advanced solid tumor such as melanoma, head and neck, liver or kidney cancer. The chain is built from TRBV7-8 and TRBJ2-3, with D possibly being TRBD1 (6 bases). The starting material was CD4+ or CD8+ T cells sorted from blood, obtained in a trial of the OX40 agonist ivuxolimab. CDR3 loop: CASSLGGGPTDTQYF. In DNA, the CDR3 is TGTGCCAGCAGCTTAGGAGGGGGTCCCACAGATACGCAGTATTTT.